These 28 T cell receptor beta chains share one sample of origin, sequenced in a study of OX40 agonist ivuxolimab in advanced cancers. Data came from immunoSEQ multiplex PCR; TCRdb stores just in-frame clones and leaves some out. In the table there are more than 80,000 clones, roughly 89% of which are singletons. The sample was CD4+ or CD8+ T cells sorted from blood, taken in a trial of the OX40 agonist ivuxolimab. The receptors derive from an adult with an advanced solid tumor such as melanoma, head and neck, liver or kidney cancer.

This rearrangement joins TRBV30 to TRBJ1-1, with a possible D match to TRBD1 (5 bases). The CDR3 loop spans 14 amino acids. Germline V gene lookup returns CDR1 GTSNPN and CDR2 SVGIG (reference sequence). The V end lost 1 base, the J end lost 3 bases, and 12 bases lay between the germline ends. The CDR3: CAWSAGMGDTEAFF. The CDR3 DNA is TGTGCCTGGAGTGCGGGGATGGGGGACACTGAAGCTTTCTTT.

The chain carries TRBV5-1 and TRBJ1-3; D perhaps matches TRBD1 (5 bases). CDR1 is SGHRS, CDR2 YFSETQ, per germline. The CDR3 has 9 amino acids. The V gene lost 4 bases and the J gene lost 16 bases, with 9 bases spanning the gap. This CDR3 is CASSGGIYF. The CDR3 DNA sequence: TGCGCCAGCAGCGGGGGGATTTATTTT.

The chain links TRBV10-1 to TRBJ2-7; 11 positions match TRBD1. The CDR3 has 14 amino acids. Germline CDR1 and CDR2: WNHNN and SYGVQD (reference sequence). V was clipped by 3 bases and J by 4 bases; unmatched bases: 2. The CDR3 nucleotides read TGCGCCAGCAGTGATCGGGACAGGGGGTACGAGCAGTACTTC. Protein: CASSDRDRGYEQYF.

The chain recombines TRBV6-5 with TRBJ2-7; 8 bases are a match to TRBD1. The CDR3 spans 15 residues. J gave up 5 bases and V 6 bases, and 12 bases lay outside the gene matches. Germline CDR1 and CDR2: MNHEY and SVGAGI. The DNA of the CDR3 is TGTGCCAGCAGGACAAGACAGGGGCCCTGGGACGAGCAGTACTTC. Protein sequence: CASRTRQGPWDEQYF.

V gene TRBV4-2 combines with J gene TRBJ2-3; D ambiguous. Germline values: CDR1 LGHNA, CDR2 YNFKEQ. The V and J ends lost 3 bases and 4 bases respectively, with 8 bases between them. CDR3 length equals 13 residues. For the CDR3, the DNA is TGTGCCAGCAGCCATCTCAACCCAGATACGCAGTATTTT. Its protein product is CASSHLNPDTQYF.

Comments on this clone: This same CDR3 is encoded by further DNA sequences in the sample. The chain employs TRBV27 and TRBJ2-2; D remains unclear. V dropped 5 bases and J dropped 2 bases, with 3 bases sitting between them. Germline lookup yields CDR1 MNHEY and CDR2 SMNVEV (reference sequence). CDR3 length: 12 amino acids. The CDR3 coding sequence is TGTGCCAGCAGTCTCAACACCGGGGAGCTGTTTTTT. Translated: CASSLNTGELFF.

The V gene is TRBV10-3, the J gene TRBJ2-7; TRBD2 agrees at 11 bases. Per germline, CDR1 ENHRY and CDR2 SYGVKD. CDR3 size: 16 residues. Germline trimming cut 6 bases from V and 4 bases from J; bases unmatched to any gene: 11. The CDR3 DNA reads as TGTGCCATCAGCGCCGGACTAGCGGGCGGTAATTACGAGCAGTACTTC. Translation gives CAISAGLAGGNYEQYF.

This CDR3 is CASNAGGEPYQPQHF. DNA for the CDR3: TGTGCCAGCAATGCGGGGGGGGAGCCTTATCAGCCCCAGCATTTT. The chain has TRBV9 and TRBJ1-5, with D possibly being TRBD1 (5 bases). CDR1 SGDLS and CDR2 YYNGEE come from the germline V gene. The CDR3 runs 15 residues. With 6 bases removed from V and 5 bases from J, the gap between germline ends came to 18 bases.

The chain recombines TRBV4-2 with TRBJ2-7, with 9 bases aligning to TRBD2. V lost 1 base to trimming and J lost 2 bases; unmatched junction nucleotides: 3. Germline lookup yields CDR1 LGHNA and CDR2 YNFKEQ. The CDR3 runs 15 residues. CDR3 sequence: CASSQVLAGTYEQYF. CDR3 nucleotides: TGTGCCAGCAGCCAAGTTCTAGCGGGAACCTACGAGCAGTACTTC.

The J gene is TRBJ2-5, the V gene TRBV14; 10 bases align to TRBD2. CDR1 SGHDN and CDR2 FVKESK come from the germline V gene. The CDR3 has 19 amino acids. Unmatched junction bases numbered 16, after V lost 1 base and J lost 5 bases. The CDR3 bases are TGTGCCAGCAGCCAAGTTCCAGGGGCGCTAGCGGGAGTTCGTGAGACCCAGTACTTC. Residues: CASSQVPGALAGVRETQYF.

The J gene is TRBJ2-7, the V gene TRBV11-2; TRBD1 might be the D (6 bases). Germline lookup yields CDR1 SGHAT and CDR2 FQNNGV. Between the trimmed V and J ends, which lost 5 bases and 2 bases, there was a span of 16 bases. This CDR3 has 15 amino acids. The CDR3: CASSRLGGETYEQYF. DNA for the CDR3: TGTGCCAGCAGCAGATTAGGGGGAGAGACCTACGAGCAGTACTTC.

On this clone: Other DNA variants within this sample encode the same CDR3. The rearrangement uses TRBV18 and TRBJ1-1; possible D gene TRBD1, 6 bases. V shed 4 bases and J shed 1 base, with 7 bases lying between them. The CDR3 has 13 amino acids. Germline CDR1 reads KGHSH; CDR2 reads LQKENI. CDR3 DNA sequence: TGTGCCAGCTCACAACAGGGGAACACTGAAGCTTTCTTT. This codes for CASSQQGNTEAFF. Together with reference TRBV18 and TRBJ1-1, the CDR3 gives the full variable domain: NAGVMQNPRHLVRRRGQEARLRCSPMKGHSHVYWYRQLPEEGLKFMVYLQKENIIDESGMPKERFSAEFPKEGPSILRIQQVVRGDSAAYFCASSQQGNTEAFFGQGTRLTVV.

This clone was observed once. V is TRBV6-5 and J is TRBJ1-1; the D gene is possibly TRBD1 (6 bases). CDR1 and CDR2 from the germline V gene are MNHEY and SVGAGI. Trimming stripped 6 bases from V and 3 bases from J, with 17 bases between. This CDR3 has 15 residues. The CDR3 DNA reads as TGTGCCAGCAGGGGGGCAGTCTCCAGGGACACTGAAGCTTTCTTT. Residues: CASRGAVSRDTEAFF.

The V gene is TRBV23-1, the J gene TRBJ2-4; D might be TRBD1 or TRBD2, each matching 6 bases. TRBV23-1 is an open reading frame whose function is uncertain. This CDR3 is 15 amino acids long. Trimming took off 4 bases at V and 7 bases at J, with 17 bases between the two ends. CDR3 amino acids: CASSPIAGQGNIQYF. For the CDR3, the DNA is TGCGCCAGCAGTCCTATCGCGGGACAAGGGAACATTCAGTACTTC.

CDR3 sequence reads: CASSQDSGLAGAYEQYF. CDR3 bases: TGCGCCAGCAGCCAAGATAGTGGACTAGCGGGGGCCTACGAGCAGTACTTC. The chain combines TRBV4-1 with TRBJ2-7, with TRBD2 identical over 13 bases. Unmatched junction bases numbered 4, after V lost 0 bases and J lost 2 bases. Looked up from germline, CDR1 is MGHRA and CDR2 is YSYEKL. CDR3 length equals 17 residues.

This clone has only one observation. The CDR3 nucleotides are TGTGCCAGCAGCTTAGCTGTCTGGGATAACTATGGCTACACCTTC. Its protein product is CASSLAVWDNYGYTF. The genes are TRBV7-8 and TRBJ1-2; D unclear. Trimming took off 0 bases at V and 1 base at J, with 9 bases between the two ends. Looked up from germline, CDR1 is SGHVS and CDR2 is FQNEAQ. The CDR3 length is 15 residues.

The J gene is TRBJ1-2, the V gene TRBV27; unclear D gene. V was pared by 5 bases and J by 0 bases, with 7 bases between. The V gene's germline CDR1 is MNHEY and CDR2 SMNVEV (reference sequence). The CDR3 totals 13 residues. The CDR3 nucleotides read TGTGCCAGCAGTACCACAGCTAACTATGGCTACACCTTC. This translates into CASSTTANYGYTF.

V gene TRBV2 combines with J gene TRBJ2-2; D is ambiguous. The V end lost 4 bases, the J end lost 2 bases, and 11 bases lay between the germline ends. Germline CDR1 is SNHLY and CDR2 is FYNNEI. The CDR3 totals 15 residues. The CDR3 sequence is CASSGGYGNTGELFF. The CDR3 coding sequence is TGTGCCAGCAGTGGGGGATATGGAAACACCGGGGAGCTGTTTTTT.

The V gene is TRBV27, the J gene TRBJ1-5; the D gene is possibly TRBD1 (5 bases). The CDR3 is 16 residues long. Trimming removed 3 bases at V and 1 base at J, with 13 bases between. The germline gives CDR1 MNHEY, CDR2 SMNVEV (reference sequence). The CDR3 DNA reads TGTGCCAGCAGTTTTCGGGGGTTGAGCAGCAATCAGCCCCAGCATTTT. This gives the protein CASSFRGLSSNQPQHF.

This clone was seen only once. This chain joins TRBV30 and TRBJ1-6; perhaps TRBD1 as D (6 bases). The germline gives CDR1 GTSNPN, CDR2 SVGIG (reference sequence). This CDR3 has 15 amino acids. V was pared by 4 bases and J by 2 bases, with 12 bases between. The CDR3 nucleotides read TGTGCCTGGAAGGGGGGGAACGCCTATAATTCACCCCTCCACTTT. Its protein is CAWKGGNAYNSPLHF.

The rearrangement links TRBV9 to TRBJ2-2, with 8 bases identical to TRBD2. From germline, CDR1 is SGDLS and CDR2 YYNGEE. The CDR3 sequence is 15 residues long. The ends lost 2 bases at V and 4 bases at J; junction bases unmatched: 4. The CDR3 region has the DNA TGTGCCAGCAGCGTCGGACTAGCCGTCACCGGGGAGCTGTTTTTT. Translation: CASSVGLAVTGELFF. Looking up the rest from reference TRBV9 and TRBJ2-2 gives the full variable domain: DSGVTQTPKHLITATGQRVTLRCSPRSGDLSVYWYQQSLDQGLQFLIQYYNGEERAKGNILERFSAQQFPDLHSELNLSSLELGDSALYFCASSVGLAVTGELFFGEGSRLTVL.

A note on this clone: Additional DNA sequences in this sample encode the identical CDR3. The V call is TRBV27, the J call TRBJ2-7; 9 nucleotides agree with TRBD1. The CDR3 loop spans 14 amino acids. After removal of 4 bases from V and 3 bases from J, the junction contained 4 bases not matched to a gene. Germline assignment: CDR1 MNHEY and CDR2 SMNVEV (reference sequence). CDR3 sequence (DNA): TGTGCCAGCAGTTCGGGACAGGGCCTCTACGAGCAGTACTTC. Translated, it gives CASSSGQGLYEQYF.

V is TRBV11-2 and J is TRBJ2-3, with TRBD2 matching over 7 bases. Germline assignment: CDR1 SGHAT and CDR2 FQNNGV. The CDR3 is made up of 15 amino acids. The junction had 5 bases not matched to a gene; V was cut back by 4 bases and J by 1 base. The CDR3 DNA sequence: TGTGCCAGCAGCTCCCGACTAGCTGGCACAGATACGCAGTATTTT. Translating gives CASSSRLAGTDTQYF.

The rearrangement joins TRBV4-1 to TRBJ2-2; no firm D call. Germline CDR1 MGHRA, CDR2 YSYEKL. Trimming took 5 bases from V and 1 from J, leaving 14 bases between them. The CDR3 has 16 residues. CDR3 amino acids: CASSDWTAQNTGELFF. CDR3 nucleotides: TGCGCCAGCAGCGACTGGACGGCCCAGAACACCGGGGAGCTGTTTTTT.

The CDR3 nucleotides read TGTGCCTGGAGTGTACTTGGAAATAGAGTGGCCCAGTACTTC. Translation gives CAWSVLGNRVAQYF. The chain has TRBV30 and TRBJ2-5; D remains ambiguous. This CDR3 is 14 amino acids long. With 0 bases removed from V and 9 bases from J, the gap between germline ends came to 17 bases. Germline V gene data show CDR1 as GTSNPN and CDR2 as SVGIG (reference sequence).

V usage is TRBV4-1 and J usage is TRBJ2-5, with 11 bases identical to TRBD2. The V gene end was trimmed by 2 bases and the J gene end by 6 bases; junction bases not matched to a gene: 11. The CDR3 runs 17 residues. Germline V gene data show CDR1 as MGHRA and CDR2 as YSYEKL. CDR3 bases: TGCGCCAGCAGCCAAATAGCGGGAGGGCCCCAACGGCAGACCCAGTACTTC. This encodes CASSQIAGGPQRQTQYF.

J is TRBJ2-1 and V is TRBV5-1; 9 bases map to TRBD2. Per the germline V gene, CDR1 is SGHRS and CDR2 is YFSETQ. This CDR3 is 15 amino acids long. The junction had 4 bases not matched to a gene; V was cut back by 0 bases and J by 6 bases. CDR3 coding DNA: TGCGCCAGCAGCTTGGGCGGGAGGGCCTTCAATGAGCAGTTCTTC. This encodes CASSLGGRAFNEQFF. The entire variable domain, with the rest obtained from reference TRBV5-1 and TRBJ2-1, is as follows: KAGVTQTPRYLIKTRGQQVTLSCSPISGHRSVSWYQQTPGQGLQFLFEYFSETQRNKGNFPGRFSGRQFSNSRSEMNVSTLELGDSALYLCASSLGGRAFNEQFFGPGTRLTVL.

The CDR3 DNA follows: TGTGCCAGCAGTCCCGACAGGTGGGGAATCAACACTGAAGCTTTCTTT. Its protein is CASSPDRWGINTEAFF. V usage is TRBV28 and J usage is TRBJ1-1; D is possibly TRBD1 (6 bases). The CDR3 extends over 16 amino acids. The V end was cut by 5 bases, the J end by 2 bases, with 18 bases between. The germline V gene has CDR1 MDHEN and CDR2 SYDVKM. Drawing the rest from reference TRBV28 and TRBJ1-1, the complete variable domain is DVKVTQSSRYLVKRTGEKVFLECVQDMDHENMFWYRQDPGLGLRLIYFSYDVKMKEKGDIPEGYSVSREKKERFSLILESASTNQTSMYLCASSPDRWGINTEAFFGQGTRLTVV.